The present entry profiles one T cell receptor (beta chain) with its context. The data are from a study of blood T cell repertoires in COVID-19. Study information: PBMCs, B-cell-depleted T cells, or T cells provided the cDNA or gDNA that made up the material.

Libraries were prepared by immunoSEQ multiplex PCR; TCRdb keeps only in-frame clonotypes and omits some of them. The data contain about 69,000 clones, approximately 83% of them seen just once; the ten biggest clones take up 16%. Germline V gene data show CDR1 as SGHDN and CDR2 as FVKESK. CDR3 length: 17 residues. V dropped 5 bases and J dropped 3; count of bases not matched to a gene: 12. The sequence was collected from a middle-aged man with COVID-19, enrolled during active disease. The sequencing sample was made of peripheral blood. The chain is built from TRBV14 and TRBJ2-2; 7 bases fit TRBD1. CDR3 residues: CASSDKGQPYYTGELFF. The CDR3 DNA reads TGTGCCAGCAGCGACAAGGGACAGCCCTATTACACCGGGGAGCTGTTTTTT.